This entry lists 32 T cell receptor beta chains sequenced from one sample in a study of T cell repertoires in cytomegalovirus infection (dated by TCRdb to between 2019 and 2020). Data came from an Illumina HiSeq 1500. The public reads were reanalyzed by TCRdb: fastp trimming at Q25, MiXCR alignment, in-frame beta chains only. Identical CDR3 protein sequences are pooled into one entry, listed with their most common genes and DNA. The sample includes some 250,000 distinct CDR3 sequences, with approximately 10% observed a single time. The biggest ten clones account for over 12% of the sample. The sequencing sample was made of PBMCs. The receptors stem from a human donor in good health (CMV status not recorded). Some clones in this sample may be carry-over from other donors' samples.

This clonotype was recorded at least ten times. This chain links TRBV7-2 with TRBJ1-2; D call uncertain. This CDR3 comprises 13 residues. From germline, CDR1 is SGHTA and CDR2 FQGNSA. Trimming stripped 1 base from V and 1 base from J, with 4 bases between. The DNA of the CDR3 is TGTGCCAGCAGCTTAGGCGTTAACTATGGCTACACCTTC. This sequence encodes CASSLGVNYGYTF.

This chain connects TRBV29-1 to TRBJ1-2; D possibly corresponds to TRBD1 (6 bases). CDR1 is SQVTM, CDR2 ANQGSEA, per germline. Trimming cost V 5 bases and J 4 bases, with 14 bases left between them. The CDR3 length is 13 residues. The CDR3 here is CSVRATGAYGYTF. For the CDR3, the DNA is TGCAGCGTTCGGGCTACGGGGGCCTATGGCTACACCTTC.

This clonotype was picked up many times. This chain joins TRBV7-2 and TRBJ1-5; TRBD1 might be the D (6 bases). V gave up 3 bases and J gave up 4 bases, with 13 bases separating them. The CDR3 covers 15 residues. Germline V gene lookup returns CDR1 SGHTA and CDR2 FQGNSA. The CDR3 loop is CASSFRGGGNQPQHF. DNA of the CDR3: TGTGCCAGCAGCTTTAGGGGGGGGGGAAATCAGCCCCAGCATTTT.

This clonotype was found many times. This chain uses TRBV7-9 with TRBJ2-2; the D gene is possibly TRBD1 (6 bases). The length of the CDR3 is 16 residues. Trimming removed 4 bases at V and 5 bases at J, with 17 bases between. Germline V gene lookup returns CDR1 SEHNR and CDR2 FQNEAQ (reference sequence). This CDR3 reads CASSYSGARRTGELFF. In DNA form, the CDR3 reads TGTGCCAGCAGCTATTCAGGGGCCCGCCGGACCGGGGAGCTGTTTTTT.

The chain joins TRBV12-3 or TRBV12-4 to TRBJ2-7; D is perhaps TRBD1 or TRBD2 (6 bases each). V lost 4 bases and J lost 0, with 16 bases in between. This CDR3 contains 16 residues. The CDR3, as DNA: TGTGCCAGCAGTTCAACTCCGGGGGCTGGCTCCTACGAGCAGTACTTC. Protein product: CASSSTPGAGSYEQYF.

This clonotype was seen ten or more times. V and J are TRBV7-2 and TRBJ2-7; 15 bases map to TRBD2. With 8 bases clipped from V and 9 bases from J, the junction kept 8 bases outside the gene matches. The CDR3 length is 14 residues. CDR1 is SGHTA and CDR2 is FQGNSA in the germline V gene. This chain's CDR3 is CASGTSGRRLGQYF. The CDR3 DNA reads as TGTGCCAGCGGGACTAGCGGGAGGCGTTTAGGGCAGTACTTC.

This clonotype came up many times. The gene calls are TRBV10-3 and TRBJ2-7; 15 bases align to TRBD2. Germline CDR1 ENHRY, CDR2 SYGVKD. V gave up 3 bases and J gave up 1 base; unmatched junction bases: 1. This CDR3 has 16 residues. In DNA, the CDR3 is TGTGCCATCAGTGATGGACTAGCGGGAGGGTCCTACGAGCAGTACTTC. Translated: CAISDGLAGGSYEQYF.

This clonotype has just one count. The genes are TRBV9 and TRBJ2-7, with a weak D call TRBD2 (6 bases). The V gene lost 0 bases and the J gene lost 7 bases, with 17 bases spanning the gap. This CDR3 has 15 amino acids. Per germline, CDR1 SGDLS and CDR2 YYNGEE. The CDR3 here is CASSVGGEAKGEQYF. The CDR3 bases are TGTGCCAGCAGCGTAGGTGGGGAGGCGAAGGGAGAGCAGTACTTC.

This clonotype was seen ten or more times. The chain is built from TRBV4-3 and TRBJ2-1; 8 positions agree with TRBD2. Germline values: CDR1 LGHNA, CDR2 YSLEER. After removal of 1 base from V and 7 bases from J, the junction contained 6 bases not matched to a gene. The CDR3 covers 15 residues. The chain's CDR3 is CASSQVAGLGNEQFF. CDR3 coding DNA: TGCGCCAGCAGCCAAGTTGCGGGACTAGGGAATGAGCAGTTCTTC.

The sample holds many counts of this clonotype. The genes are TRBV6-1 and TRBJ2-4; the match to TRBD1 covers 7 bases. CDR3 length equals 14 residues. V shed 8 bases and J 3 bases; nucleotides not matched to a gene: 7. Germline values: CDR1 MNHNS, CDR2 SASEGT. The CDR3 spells CASDRTGFKNIQYF. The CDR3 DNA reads TGTGCCAGCGATCGGACAGGTTTCAAAAACATTCAGTACTTC.

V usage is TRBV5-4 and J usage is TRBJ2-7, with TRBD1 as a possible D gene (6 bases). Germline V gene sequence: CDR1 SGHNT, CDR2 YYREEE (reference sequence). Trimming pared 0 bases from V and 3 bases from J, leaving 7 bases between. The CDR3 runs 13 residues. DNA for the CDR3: TGTGCCAGCAGCTTGGGGGACAACTACGAGCAGTACTTC. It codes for CASSLGDNYEQYF.

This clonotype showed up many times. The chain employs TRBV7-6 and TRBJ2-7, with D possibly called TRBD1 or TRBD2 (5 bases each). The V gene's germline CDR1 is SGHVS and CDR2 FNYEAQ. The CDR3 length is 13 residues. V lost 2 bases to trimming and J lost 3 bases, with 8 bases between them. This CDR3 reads CASSLWDGYEQYF. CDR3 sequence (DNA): TGTGCCAGCAGCTTATGGGACGGCTACGAGCAGTACTTC.

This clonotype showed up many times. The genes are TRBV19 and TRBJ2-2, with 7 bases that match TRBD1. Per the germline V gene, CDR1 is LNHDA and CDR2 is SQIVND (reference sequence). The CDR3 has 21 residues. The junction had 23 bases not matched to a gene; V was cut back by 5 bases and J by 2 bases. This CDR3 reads CASSSDRQGRTGVTNTGELFF. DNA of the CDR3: TGTGCCAGTAGTTCAGACCGACAGGGCCGGACTGGTGTAACTAACACCGGGGAGCTGTTTTTT.

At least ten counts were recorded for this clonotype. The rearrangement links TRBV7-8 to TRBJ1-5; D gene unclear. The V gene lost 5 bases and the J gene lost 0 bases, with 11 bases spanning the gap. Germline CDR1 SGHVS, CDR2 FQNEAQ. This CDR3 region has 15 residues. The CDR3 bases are TGTGCCAGCAGCCCCAGTGGGGTTAGCAATCAGCCCCAGCATTTT. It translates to CASSPSGVSNQPQHF.

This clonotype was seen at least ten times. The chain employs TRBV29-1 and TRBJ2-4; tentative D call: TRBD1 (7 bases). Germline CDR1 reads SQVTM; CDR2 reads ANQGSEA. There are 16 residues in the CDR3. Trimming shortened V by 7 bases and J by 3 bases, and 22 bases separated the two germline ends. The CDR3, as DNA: TGCAGCGCCGCCCGCGGAGGGGGCGATGGCAAAAACATTCAGTACTTC. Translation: CSAARGGGDGKNIQYF.

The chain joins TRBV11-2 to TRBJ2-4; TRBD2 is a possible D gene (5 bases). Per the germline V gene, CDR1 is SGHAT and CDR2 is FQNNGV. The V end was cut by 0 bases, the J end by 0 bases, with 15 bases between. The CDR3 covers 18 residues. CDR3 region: CASSLDPSRSLAKNIQYF. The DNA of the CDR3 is TGTGCCAGCAGCTTAGACCCTAGCCGCTCTCTAGCCAAAAACATTCAGTACTTC.

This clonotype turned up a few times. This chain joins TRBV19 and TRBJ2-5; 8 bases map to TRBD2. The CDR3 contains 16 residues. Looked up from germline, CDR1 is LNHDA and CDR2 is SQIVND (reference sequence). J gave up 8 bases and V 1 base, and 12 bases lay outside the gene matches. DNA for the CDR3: TGTGCCAGTAGTATAGGTCGGGAGGGGCCCCAAGGAACCCAGTACTTC. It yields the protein CASSIGREGPQGTQYF.

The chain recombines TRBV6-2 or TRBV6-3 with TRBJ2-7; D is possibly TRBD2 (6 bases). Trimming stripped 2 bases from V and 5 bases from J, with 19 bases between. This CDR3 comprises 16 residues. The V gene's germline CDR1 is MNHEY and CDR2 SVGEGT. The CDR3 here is CASSYGRGKSKDEQYF. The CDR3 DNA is TGTGCCAGCAGTTACGGGCGGGGTAAGAGCAAGGACGAGCAGTACTTC.

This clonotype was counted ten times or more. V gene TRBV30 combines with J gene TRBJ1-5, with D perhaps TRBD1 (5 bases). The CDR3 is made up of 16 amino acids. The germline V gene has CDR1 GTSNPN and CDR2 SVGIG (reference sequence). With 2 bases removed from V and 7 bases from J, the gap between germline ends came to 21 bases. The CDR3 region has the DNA TGTGCCTGGAGTTCGTCCCGCGGGTCGGGACGACAGCCCCAGCATTTT. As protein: CAWSSSRGSGRQPQHF.

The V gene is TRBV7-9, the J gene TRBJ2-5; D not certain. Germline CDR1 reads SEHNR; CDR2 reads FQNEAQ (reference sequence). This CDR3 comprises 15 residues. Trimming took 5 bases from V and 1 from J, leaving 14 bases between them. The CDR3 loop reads CASSVYSSSQETQYF. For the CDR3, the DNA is TGTGCCAGCAGCGTTTACTCGTCAAGCCAAGAGACCCAGTACTTC.

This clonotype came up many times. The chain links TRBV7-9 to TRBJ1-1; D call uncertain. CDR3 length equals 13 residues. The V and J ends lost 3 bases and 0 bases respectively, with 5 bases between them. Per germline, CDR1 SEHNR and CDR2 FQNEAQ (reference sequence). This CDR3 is CASSFIVNTEAFF. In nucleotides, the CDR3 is TGTGCCAGCAGCTTCATCGTGAACACTGAAGCTTTCTTT.

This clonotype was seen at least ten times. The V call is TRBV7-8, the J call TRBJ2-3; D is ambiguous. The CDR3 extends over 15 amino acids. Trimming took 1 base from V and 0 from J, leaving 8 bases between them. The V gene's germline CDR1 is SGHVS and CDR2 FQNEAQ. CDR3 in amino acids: CASSLEFPSTDTQYF. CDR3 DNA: TGTGCCAGCAGCTTAGAGTTCCCGAGCACAGATACGCAGTATTTT.

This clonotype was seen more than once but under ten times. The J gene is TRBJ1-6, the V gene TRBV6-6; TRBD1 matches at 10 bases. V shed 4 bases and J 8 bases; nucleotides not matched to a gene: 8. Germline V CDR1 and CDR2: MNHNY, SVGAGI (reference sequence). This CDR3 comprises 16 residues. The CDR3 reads CASSFVTGGLDSPLHF. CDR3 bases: TGTGCCAGCAGTTTCGTGACAGGGGGCCTGGATTCACCCCTCCACTTT.

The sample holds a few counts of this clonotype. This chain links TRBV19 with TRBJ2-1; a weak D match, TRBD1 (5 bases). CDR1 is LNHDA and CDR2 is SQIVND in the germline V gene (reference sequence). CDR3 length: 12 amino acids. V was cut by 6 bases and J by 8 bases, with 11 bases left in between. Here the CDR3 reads CASSPRVHEQFF. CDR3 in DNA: TGTGCCAGTAGCCCCAGGGTGCATGAGCAGTTCTTC.

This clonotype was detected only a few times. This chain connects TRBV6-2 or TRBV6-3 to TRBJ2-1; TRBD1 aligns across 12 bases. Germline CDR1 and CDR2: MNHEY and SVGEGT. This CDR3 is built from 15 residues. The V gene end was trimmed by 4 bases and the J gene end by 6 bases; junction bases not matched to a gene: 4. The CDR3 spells CASSSRDRGRNEQFF. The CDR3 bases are TGTGCCAGCAGTTCCCGGGACAGGGGGCGCAATGAGCAGTTCTTC.

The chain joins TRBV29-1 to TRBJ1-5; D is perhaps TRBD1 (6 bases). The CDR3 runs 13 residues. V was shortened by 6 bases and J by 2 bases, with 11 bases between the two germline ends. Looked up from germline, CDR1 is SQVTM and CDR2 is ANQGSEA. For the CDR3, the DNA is TGCAGCGTCGCCACAGGGCGCAATCAGCCCCAGCATTTT. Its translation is CSVATGRNQPQHF.

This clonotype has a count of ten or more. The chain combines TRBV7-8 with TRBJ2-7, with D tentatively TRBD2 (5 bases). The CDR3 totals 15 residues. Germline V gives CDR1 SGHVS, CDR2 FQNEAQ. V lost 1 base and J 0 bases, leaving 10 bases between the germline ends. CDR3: CASSLEEVSSYEQYF. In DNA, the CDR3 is TGTGCCAGCAGCTTAGAGGAGGTGAGCTCCTACGAGCAGTACTTC.

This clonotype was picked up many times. The CDR3 bases are TGTGCCAGCAGCTTAGACTGGTCGGGCTCCTACGAGCAGTACTTC. This codes for CASSLDWSGSYEQYF. The J gene is TRBJ2-7, the V gene TRBV7-2; D is uncertain. CDR1 is SGHTA, CDR2 FQGNSA, per germline. The CDR3 is made up of 15 amino acids. The V end was cut by 1 base, the J end by 0 bases, with 10 bases between. Filled out from reference TRBV7-2 and TRBJ2-7, the complete variable domain reads GAGVSQSPSNKVTEKGKDVELRCDPISGHTALYWYRQSLGQGLEFLIYFQGNSAPDKSGLPSDRFSAERTGGSVSTLTIQRTQQEDSAVYLCASSLDWSGSYEQYFGPGTRLTVT.

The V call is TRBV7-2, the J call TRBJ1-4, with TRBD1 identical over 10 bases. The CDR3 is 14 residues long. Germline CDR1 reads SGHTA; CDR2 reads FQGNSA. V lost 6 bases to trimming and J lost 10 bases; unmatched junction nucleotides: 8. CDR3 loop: CASRSTGGDGKLFF. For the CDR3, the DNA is TGTGCCAGCAGATCGACAGGGGGCGATGGAAAACTGTTTTTT.

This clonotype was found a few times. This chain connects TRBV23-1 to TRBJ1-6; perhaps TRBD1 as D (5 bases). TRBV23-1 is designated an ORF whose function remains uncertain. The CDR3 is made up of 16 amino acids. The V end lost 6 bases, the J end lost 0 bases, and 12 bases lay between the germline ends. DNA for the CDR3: TGCGCCAGCAGAGTCGGACATCCCTCCTATAATTCACCCCTCCACTTT. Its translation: CASRVGHPSYNSPLHF.

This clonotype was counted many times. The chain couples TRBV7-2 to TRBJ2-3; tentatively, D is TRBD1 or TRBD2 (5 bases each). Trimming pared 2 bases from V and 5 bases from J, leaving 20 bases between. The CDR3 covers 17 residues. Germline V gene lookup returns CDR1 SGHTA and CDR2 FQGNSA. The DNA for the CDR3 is TGTGCCAGCAGCTTAAGTTTTCGGGGCCCCGGAGAAGATACGCAGTATTTT. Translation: CASSLSFRGPGEDTQYF. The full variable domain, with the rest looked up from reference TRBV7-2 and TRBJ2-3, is GAGVSQSPSNKVTEKGKDVELRCDPISGHTALYWYRQSLGQGLEFLIYFQGNSAPDKSGLPSDRFSAERTGGSVSTLTIQRTQQEDSAVYLCASSLSFRGPGEDTQYFGPGTRLTVL.

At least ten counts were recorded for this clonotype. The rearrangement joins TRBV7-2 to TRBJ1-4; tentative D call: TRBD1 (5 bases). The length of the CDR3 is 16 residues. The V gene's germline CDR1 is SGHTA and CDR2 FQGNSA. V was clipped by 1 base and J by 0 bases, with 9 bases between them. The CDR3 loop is CASSLVQGTTNEKLFF. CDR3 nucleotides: TGTGCCAGCAGCTTAGTCCAGGGCACAACTAATGAAAAACTGTTTTTT.